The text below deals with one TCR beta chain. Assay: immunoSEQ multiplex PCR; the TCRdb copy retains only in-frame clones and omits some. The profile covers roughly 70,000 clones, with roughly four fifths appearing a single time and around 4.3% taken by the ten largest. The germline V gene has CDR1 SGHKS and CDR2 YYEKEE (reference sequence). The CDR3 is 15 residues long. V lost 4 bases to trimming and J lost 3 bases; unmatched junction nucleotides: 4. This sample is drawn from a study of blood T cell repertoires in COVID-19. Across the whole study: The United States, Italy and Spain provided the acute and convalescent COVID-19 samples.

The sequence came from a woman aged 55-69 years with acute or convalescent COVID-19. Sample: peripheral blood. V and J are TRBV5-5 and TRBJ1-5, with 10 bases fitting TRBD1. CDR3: CASSRQGAYNQPQHF. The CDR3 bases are TGTGCCAGCAGCCGACAGGGGGCTTACAATCAGCCCCAGCATTTT.